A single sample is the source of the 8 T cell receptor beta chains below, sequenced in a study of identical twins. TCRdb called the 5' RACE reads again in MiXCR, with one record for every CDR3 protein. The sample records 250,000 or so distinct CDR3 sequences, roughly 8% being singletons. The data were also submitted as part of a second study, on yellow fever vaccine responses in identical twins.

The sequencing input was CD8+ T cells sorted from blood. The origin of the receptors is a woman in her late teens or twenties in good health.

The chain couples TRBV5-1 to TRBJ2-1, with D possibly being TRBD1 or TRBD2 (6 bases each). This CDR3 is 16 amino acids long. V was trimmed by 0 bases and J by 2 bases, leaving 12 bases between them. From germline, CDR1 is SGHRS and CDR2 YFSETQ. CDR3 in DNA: TGCGCCAGCAGCTTGGAAGGGGGGATAACCTACAATGAGCAGTTCTTC. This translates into CASSLEGGITYNEQFF. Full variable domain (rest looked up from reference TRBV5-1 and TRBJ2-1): KAGVTQTPRYLIKTRGQQVTLSCSPISGHRSVSWYQQTPGQGLQFLFEYFSETQRNKGNFPGRFSGRQFSNSRSEMNVSTLELGDSALYLCASSLEGGITYNEQFFGPGTRLTVL.

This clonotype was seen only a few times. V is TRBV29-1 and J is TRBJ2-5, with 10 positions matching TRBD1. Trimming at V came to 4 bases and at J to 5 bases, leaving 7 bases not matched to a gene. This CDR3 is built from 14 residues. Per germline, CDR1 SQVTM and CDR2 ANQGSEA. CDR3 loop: CSVGGQGIGETQYF. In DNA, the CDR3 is TGCAGCGTTGGGGGACAGGGGATCGGGGAGACCCAGTACTTC. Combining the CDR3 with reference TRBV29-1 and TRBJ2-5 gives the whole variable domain SAVISQKPSRDICQRGTSLTIQCQVDSQVTMMFWYRQQPGQSLTLIATANQGSEATYESGFVIDKFPISRPNLTFSTLTVSNMSPEDSSIYLCSVGGQGIGETQYFGPGTRLLVL.

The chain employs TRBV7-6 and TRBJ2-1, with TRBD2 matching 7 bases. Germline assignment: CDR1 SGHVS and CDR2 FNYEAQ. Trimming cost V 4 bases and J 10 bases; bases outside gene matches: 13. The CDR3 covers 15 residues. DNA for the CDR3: TGTGCCAGCAGCTCCTCTTTGGGCGGGAGCCTAGAGCAGTTCTTC. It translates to CASSSSLGGSLEQFF.

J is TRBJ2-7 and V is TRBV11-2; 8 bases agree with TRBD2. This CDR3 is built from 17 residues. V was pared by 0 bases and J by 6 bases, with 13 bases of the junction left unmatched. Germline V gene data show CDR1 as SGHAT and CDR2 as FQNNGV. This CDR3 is CASSLELGAGAGREQYF. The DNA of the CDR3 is TGTGCCAGCAGCTTAGAGTTAGGAGCGGGAGCGGGGCGCGAGCAGTACTTC. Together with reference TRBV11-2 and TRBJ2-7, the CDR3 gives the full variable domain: EAGVAQSPRYKIIEKRQSVAFWCNPISGHATLYWYQQILGQGPKLLIQFQNNGVVDDSQLPKDRFSAERLKGVDSTLKIQPAKLEDSAVYLCASSLELGAGAGREQYFGPGTRLTVT.

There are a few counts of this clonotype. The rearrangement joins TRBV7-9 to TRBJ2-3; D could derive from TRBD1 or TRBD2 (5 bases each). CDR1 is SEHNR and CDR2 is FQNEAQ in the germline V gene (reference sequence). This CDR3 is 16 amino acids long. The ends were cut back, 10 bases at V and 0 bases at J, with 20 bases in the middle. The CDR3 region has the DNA TGTGCCACCTCGCCGAGGGGCCCCCTAAGCACAGATACGCAGTATTTT. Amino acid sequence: CATSPRGPLSTDTQYF. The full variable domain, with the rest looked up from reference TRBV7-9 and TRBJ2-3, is DTGVSQNPRHKITKRGQNVTFRCDPISEHNRLYWYRQTLGQGPEFLTYFQNEAQLEKSRLLSDRFSAERPKGSFSTLEIQRTEQGDSAMYLCATSPRGPLSTDTQYFGPGTRLTVL.

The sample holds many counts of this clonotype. CDR3 residues: CASSAPVGSHEQYF. The CDR3 DNA sequence: TGTGCCAGCAGCGCACCTGTGGGGAGCCACGAGCAGTACTTC. The chain links TRBV9 to TRBJ2-7; D may be TRBD2 (5 bases). Germline-derived CDR1 and CDR2 are SGDLS and YYNGEE. The CDR3 covers 14 residues. V dropped 3 bases and J dropped 5 bases, with 15 bases sitting between them.

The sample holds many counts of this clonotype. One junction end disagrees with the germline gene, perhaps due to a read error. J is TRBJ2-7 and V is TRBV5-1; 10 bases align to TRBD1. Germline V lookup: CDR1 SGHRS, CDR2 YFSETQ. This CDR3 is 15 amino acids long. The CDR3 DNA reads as TGCGCCAGCAGTTTGGACAGGGGGATCTCCTACGAGCAGTACTTC. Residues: CASSLDRGISYEQYF.

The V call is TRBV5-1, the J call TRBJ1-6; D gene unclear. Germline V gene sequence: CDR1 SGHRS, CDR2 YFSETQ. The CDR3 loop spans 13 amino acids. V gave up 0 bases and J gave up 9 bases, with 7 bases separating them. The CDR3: CASSLELGSPLHF. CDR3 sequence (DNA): TGCGCCAGCAGCTTGGAGTTGGGTTCACCCCTCCACTTT.